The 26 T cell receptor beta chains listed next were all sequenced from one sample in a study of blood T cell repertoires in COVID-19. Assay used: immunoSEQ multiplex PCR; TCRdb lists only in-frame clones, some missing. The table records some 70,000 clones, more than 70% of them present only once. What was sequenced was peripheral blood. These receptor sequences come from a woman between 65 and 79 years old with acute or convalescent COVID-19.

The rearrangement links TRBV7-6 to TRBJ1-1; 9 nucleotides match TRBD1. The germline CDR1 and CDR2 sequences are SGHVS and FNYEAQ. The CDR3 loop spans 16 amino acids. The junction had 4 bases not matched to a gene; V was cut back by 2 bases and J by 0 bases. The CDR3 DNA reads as TGTGCCAGCAGCTTACCCAGGACAGGGGTGAACACTGAAGCTTTCTTT. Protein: CASSLPRTGVNTEAFF.

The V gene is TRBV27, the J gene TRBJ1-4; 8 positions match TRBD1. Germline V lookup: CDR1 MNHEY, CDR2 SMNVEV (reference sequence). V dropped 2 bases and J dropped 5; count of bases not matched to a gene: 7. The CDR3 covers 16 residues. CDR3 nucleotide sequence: TGTGCCAGCAGTTTAGGAGGACAGGGCCGGAATGAAAAACTGTTTTTT. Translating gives CASSLGGQGRNEKLFF.

CDR3 region: CASSYRTGEAFF. CDR3 sequence (DNA): TGTGCCAGCAGTTACAGGACAGGGGAAGCTTTCTTT. The rearrangement links TRBV6-5 to TRBJ1-1; 8 bases map to TRBD1. The trim removed 2 bases at V and 8 bases at J, leaving 1 base unmatched. Germline lookup yields CDR1 MNHEY and CDR2 SVGAGI. The CDR3 spans 12 residues.

The CDR3 loop reads CSASMGPTEAFF. Here the CDR3 DNA reads TGCAGCGCCTCAATGGGGCCCACTGAAGCTTTCTTT. This chain connects TRBV29-1 to TRBJ1-1; D perhaps matches TRBD1 (5 bases). Deletions cut 7 bases from V and 4 bases from J, with 13 bases between. Germline-derived CDR1 and CDR2 are SQVTM and ANQGSEA. The CDR3 is 12 amino acids.

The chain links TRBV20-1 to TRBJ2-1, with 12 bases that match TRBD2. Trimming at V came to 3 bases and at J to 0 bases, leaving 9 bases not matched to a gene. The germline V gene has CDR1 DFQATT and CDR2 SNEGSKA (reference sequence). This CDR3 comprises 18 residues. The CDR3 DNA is TGCAGTGCTAGTGGGCTAGCGGGGGGGTTTAGCTCCTACAATGAGCAGTTCTTC. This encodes CSASGLAGGFSSYNEQFF.

CDR3 residues: CASSFGQPTNEKLFF. CDR3 DNA: TGCGCCAGCAGCTTCGGACAGCCAACTAATGAAAAACTGTTTTTT. The gene calls are TRBV5-1 and TRBJ1-4; perhaps TRBD1 as D (6 bases). The CDR3 loop spans 15 amino acids. Between the trimmed V and J ends, which lost 2 bases and 0 bases, there was a span of 8 bases. Germline V gene lookup returns CDR1 SGHRS and CDR2 YFSETQ.

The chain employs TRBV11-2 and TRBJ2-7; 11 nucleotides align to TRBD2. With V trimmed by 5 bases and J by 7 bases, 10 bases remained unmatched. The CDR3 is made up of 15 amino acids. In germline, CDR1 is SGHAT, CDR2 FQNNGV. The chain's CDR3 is CASSPSGGRTEEQYF. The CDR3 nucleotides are TGTGCCAGCAGCCCTAGCGGGGGGCGCACTGAGGAGCAGTACTTC.

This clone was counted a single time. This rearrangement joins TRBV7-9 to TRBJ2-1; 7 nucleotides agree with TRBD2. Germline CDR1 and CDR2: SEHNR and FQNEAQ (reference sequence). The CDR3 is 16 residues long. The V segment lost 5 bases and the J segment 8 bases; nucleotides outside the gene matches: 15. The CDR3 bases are TGTGCCAGCAGCGATAGGAGGGGACTAACGTTAGATGAGCAGTTCTTC. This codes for CASSDRRGLTLDEQFF.

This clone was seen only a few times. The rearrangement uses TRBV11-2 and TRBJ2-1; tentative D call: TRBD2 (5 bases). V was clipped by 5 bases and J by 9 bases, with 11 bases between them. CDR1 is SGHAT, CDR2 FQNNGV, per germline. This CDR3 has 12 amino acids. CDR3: CASSPYEGEQFF. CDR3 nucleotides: TGTGCCAGCAGCCCCTATGAGGGTGAGCAGTTCTTC.

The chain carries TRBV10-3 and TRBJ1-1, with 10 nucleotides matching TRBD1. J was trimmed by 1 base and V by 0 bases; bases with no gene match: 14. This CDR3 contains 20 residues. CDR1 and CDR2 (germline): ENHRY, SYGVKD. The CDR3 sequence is CAISESLRGRDRGKNTEAFF. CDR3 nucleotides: TGTGCCATCAGTGAGTCCCTTAGAGGACGGGACAGGGGTAAGAACACTGAAGCTTTCTTT.

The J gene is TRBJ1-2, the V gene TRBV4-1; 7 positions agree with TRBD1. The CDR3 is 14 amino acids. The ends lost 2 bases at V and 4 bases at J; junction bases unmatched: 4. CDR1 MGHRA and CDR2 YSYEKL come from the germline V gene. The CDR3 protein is CASSQMTGTYGYTF. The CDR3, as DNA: TGCGCCAGCAGCCAAATGACAGGGACCTATGGCTACACCTTC.

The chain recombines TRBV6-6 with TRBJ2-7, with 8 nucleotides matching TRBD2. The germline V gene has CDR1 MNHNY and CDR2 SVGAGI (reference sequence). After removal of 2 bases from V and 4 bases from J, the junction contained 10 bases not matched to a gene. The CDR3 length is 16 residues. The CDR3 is CASSYPPSGSRYEQYF. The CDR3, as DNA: TGTGCCAGCAGTTACCCCCCAAGCGGGAGTAGATACGAGCAGTACTTC.

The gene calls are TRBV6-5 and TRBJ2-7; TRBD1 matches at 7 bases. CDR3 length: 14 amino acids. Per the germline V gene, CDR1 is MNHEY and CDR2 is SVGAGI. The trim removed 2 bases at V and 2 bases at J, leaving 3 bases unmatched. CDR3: CASSYDRATYEQYF. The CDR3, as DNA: TGTGCCAGCAGTTACGACAGGGCCACCTACGAGCAGTACTTC.

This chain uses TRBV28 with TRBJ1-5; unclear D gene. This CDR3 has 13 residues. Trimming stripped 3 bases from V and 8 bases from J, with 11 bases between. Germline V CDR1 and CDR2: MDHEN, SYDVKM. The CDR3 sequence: CASSFQLLEPQHF. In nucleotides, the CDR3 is TGTGCCAGCAGTTTTCAGTTGCTTGAGCCCCAGCATTTT.

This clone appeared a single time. The CDR3 coding sequence is TGCGCCAGCAGCCATCCCGGACTGGACTACGAGCAGTACTTC. Translated, it gives CASSHPGLDYEQYF. The chain employs TRBV4-1 and TRBJ2-7, with a weak D call TRBD2 (5 bases). Germline CDR1 is MGHRA and CDR2 is YSYEKL. Trimming took off 3 bases at V and 3 bases at J, with 12 bases between the two ends. This CDR3 contains 14 residues.

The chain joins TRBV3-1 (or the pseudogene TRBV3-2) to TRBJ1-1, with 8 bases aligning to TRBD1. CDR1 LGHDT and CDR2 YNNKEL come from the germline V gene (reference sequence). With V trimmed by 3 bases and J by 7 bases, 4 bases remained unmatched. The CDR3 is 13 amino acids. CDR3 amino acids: CASSHIDRGEAFF. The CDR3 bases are TGTGCCAGCAGCCACATTGACAGGGGTGAAGCTTTCTTT.

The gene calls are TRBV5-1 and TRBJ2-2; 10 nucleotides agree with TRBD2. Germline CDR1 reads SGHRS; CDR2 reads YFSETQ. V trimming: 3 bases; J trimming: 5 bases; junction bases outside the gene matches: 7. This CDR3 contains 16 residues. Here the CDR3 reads CASSSDPGLATGELFF. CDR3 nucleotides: TGCGCCAGCAGCTCAGATCCGGGACTAGCGACCGGGGAGCTGTTTTTT.

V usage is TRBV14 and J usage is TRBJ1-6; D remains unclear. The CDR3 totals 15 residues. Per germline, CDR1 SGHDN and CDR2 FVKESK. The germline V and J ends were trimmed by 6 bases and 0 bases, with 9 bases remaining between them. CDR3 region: CASSRGSSYNSPLHF. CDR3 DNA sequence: TGTGCCAGCAGTAGAGGGAGCTCCTATAATTCACCCCTCCACTTT.

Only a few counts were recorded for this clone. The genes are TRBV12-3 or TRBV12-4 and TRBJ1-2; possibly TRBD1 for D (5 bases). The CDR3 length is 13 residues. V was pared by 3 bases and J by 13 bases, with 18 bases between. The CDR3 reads CASSLGGPTDSTF. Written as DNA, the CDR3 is TGTGCCAGCAGTTTGGGGGGACCGACCGATAGCACCTTC.

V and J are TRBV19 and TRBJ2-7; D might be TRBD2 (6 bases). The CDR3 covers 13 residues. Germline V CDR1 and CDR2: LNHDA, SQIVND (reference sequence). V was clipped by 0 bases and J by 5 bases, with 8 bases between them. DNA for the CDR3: TGTGCCAGTAGTATAGATGGAGGGGACGAGCAGTACTTC. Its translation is CASSIDGGDEQYF.

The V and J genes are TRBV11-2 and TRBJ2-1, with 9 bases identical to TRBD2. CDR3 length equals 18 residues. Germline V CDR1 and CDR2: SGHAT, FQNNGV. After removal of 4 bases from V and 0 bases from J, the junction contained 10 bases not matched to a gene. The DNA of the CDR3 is TGTGCCAGCAGCTCCCCCCGGCGGGGGGGCCGCTCCTACAATGAGCAGTTCTTC. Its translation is CASSSPRRGGRSYNEQFF. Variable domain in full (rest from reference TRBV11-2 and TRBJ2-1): EAGVAQSPRYKIIEKRQSVAFWCNPISGHATLYWYQQILGQGPKLLIQFQNNGVVDDSQLPKDRFSAERLKGVDSTLKIQPAKLEDSAVYLCASSSPRRGGRSYNEQFFGPGTRLTVL.

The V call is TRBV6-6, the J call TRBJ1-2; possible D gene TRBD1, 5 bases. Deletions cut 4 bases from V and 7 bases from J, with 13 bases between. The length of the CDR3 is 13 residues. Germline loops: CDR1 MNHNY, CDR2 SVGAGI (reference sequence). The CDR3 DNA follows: TGTGCCAGCAGTTGGGGGGACCGAGGTGGCTACACCTTC. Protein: CASSWGDRGGYTF.

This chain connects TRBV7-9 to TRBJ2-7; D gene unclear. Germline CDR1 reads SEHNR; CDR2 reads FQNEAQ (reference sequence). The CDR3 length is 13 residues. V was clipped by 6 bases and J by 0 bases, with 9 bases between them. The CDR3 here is CASSSRSSYEQYF. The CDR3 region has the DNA TGTGCCAGCAGTTCCCGTAGCTCCTACGAGCAGTACTTC. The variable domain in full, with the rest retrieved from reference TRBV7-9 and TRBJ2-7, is DTGVSQNPRHKITKRGQNVTFRCDPISEHNRLYWYRQTLGQGPEFLTYFQNEAQLEKSRLLSDRFSAERPKGSFSTLEIQRTEQGDSAMYLCASSSRSSYEQYFGPGTRLTVT.

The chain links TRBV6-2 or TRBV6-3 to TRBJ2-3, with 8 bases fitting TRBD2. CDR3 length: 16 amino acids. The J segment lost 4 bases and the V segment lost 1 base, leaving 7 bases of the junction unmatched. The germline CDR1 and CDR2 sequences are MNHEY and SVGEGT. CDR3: CASSYWGSGGADTQYF. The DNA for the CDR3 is TGTGCCAGCAGTTACTGGGGCAGCGGGGGCGCAGATACGCAGTATTTT.

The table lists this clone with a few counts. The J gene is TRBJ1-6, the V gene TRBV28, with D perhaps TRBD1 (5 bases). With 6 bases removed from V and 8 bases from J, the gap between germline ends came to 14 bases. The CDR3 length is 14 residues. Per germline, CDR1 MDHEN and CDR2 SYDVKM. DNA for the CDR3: TGTGCCAGCAGCCCCTACCGACAGTATTCACCCCTCCACTTT. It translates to CASSPYRQYSPLHF. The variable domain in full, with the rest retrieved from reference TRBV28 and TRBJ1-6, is DVKVTQSSRYLVKRTGEKVFLECVQDMDHENMFWYRQDPGLGLRLIYFSYDVKMKEKGDIPEGYSVSREKKERFSLILESASTNQTSMYLCASSPYRQYSPLHFGNGTRLTVT.

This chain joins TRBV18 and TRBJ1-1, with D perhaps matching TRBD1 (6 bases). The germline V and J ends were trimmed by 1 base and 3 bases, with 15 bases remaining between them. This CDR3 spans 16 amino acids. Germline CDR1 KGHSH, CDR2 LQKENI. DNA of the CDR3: TGTGCCAGCTCACCACAGCAACAGGGTACGGACACTGAAGCTTTCTTT. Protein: CASSPQQQGTDTEAFF.